The next 19 T cell receptor beta chains were all read from a single sample in a study of CD8 T cells in ankylosing spondylitis. TCRdb independently ran MiXCR on the 5' RACE reads; one entry per CDR3 protein. The data contain approximately 150,000 distinct CDR3 sequences, 9.8% of them seen just once; the ten biggest clones take up over 12%. Sample: blood, either unsorted or a sorted T cell fraction (not recorded which). Receptor source: a female donor with ankylosing spondylitis or in good health (not recorded which).

A few counts support this clonotype. The chain couples TRBV28 to TRBJ2-3; no clear D. The CDR3 is 14 residues long. V lost 3 bases to trimming and J lost 7 bases, with 14 bases between them. From germline, CDR1 is MDHEN and CDR2 SYDVKM. The CDR3 DNA sequence: TGTGCCAGCAGTTTCCCCTATGGGTCCAATACGCAGTATTTT. It specifies CASSFPYGSNTQYF.

Many counts were recorded for this clonotype. This chain uses TRBV10-3 with TRBJ2-5; 9 nucleotides match TRBD1. CDR1 is ENHRY, CDR2 SYGVKD, per germline. V lost 0 bases and J lost 2; bases outside the gene matches: 4. CDR3 length equals 16 residues. This CDR3 reads CAISESGTGTQETQYF. Here the CDR3 DNA reads TGTGCCATCAGTGAGTCGGGGACAGGGACGCAAGAGACCCAGTACTTC.

This clonotype was seen only a few times. The rearrangement uses TRBV16 and TRBJ2-1; 12 bases fit TRBD2. V shed 4 bases and J 8 bases; nucleotides not matched to a gene: 9. This CDR3 is built from 16 residues. Germline V gene data show CDR1 as KGHSY and CDR2 as FQNENV. For the CDR3, the DNA is TGTGCCAGCAGCCCCGGACTAGCGGGAAAGGGGGATGAGCAGTTCTTC. Its translation is CASSPGLAGKGDEQFF.

This clonotype appeared many times. The gene calls are TRBV7-9 and TRBJ1-2; 7 bases map to TRBD1. The CDR3 contains 15 residues. V was pared by 1 base and J by 4 bases, with 6 bases of the junction left unmatched. Germline CDR1 is SEHNR and CDR2 is FQNEAQ (reference sequence). As DNA, the CDR3 is TGTGCCAGCAGCTTAGATCGGGGACAGATCTATGGCTACACCTTC. It is translated as CASSLDRGQIYGYTF.

The V and J genes are TRBV6-2 or TRBV6-3 and TRBJ2-7; a weak D match, TRBD2 (5 bases). This CDR3 contains 16 residues. Germline assignment: CDR1 MNHEY and CDR2 SVGEGT. With 4 bases removed from V and 2 bases from J, the gap between germline ends came to 18 bases. The chain's CDR3 is CASSSLVAGDPYEQYF. CDR3 DNA: TGTGCCAGCAGTTCCTTGGTGGCGGGCGACCCCTACGAGCAGTACTTC.

The CDR3 region has the DNA TGTGCCAGCAGCGCAGCGGGAGATTACTCCGAGCAGTACTTC. Residues: CASSAAGDYSEQYF. The gene calls are TRBV9 and TRBJ2-7; 8 nucleotides match TRBD2. This CDR3 is built from 14 residues. V lost 3 bases, J lost 6 bases, and 8 bases stayed unmatched. Germline V gene data show CDR1 as SGDLS and CDR2 as YYNGEE.

This clonotype has only a few counts. The chain combines TRBV20-1 with TRBJ2-3; 7 bases align to TRBD2. V lost 5 bases to trimming and J lost 3 bases; unmatched junction nucleotides: 8. Germline CDR1 is DFQATT and CDR2 is SNEGSKA (reference sequence). This CDR3 is 14 amino acids long. The CDR3 loop reads CSAGGDWGTDTQYF. The CDR3 nucleotides are TGCAGTGCTGGGGGGGACTGGGGAACAGATACGCAGTATTTT.

This chain links TRBV24-1 with TRBJ2-1, with TRBD2 identical over 9 bases. Germline CDR1 KGHDR, CDR2 SFDVKD. This CDR3 region has 18 residues. The V gene end was trimmed by 4 bases and the J gene end by 5 bases; junction bases not matched to a gene: 14. CDR3 loop: CATSEYPVLAGENNEQFF. CDR3 DNA: TGTGCCACCAGTGAGTACCCTGTGTTAGCGGGGGAAAACAATGAGCAGTTCTTC.

This clonotype was seen repeatedly, ten times or more. The DNA of the CDR3 is TGTGCCTGGAGTGTATTTGGAGGGAATGAGCAGTTCTTC. Encoded protein: CAWSVFGGNEQFF. The chain is built from TRBV30 and TRBJ2-1, with D maybe TRBD2 (6 bases). CDR1 is GTSNPN, CDR2 SVGIG, per germline (reference sequence). V lost 0 bases and J 7 bases, leaving 10 bases between the germline ends. The CDR3 runs 13 residues.

This clonotype has at least ten counts. The genes are TRBV25-1 and TRBJ1-2; 7 bases are a match to TRBD1. This CDR3 region has 15 residues. Germline-derived CDR1 and CDR2 are MGHDK and SYGVNS. With 5 bases clipped from V and 8 bases from J, the junction kept 14 bases outside the gene matches. CDR3 protein: CASSSTGQVGNGYTF. In nucleotides, the CDR3 is TGTGCCAGCAGTTCGACCGGACAGGTCGGGAACGGCTACACCTTC.

This clonotype was picked up many times. The rearrangement uses TRBV5-1 and TRBJ1-1; D is undetermined. Germline values: CDR1 SGHRS, CDR2 YFSETQ. The length of the CDR3 is 14 residues. V dropped 3 bases and J dropped 4 bases, with 13 bases sitting between them. The CDR3 here is CASSWSEGTTEAFF. The CDR3 nucleotides are TGCGCCAGCAGCTGGAGTGAGGGAACCACTGAAGCTTTCTTT. Combining the CDR3 with reference TRBV5-1 and TRBJ1-1 gives the whole variable domain KAGVTQTPRYLIKTRGQQVTLSCSPISGHRSVSWYQQTPGQGLQFLFEYFSETQRNKGNFPGRFSGRQFSNSRSEMNVSTLELGDSALYLCASSWSEGTTEAFFGQGTRLTVV.

This clonotype was seen a few times. The genes are TRBV7-9 and TRBJ2-7; D is unclear. Trimming took off 5 bases at V and 5 bases at J, with 10 bases between the two ends. The CDR3 extends over 12 amino acids. Germline assignment: CDR1 SEHNR and CDR2 FQNEAQ (reference sequence). The CDR3 loop reads CASSPDNNEQYF. CDR3 nucleotide sequence: TGTGCCAGCAGCCCCGACAATAACGAGCAGTACTTC.

This clonotype was found a few times. The chain couples TRBV10-3 to TRBJ1-1; 8 bases agree with TRBD1. The ends lost 4 bases at V and 1 base at J; junction bases unmatched: 11. This CDR3 has 17 amino acids. The germline V gene has CDR1 ENHRY and CDR2 SYGVKD. Here the CDR3 reads CAISGSDRDSTNTEAFF. The CDR3 coding sequence is TGTGCCATCAGTGGCTCGGACAGGGACTCCACGAACACTGAAGCTTTCTTT.

This clonotype was found many times. The genes are TRBV12-3 or TRBV12-4 and TRBJ2-5; 8 positions agree with TRBD2. After removal of 2 bases from V and 4 bases from J, the junction contained 6 bases not matched to a gene. The CDR3 consists of 15 residues. CDR3 loop: CASSLLAGTIETQYF. Written as DNA, the CDR3 is TGTGCCAGCAGTTTATTAGCGGGAACAATAGAGACCCAGTACTTC.

This clonotype has a count of ten or more. The rearrangement links TRBV7-7 to TRBJ1-2; D ambiguous. CDR3 length: 12 residues. Looked up from germline, CDR1 is SSHAT and CDR2 is FNYEAQ (reference sequence). Deletions cut 6 bases from V and 7 bases from J, with 12 bases between. Written as DNA, the CDR3 is TGTGCCAGCAGATCTCACCCGGGTGGCTACACCTTC. Protein sequence: CASRSHPGGYTF.

This clonotype was found a few times. The CDR3 reads CSASPEDIQYF. The DNA of the CDR3 is TGCAGTGCTAGTCCCGAAGACATTCAGTACTTC. V and J are TRBV20-1 and TRBJ2-4; D remains ambiguous. V lost 3 bases, J lost 8 bases, and 8 bases lay in between. From germline, CDR1 is DFQATT and CDR2 SNEGSKA (reference sequence). This CDR3 region has 11 residues.

In its sample, this clonotype was seen many times. V and J are TRBV10-3 and TRBJ1-5; TRBD1 might be the D (6 bases). CDR1 is ENHRY, CDR2 SYGVKD, per germline. V lost 8 bases and J 9 bases, leaving 11 bases between the germline ends. The CDR3 is 11 residues long. The CDR3 loop is CAIGGAGPQHF. The DNA of the CDR3 is TGTGCCATCGGGGGGGCAGGGCCCCAGCATTTT.

This clonotype was recorded many times. CDR3 nucleotides: TGTGCCAGCAGTGAAGAAGAATCCTACGAGCAGTACTTC. The encoded protein is CASSEEESYEQYF. V and J are TRBV2 and TRBJ2-7; no clear D. The CDR3 is 13 residues long. Germline V gene data show CDR1 as SNHLY and CDR2 as FYNNEI. The V end lost 1 base, the J end lost 1 base, and 5 bases lay between the germline ends.

This clonotype has just a few counts. The junction departs from the called germline gene at one end, perhaps through a read error. This chain links TRBV24-1 with TRBJ2-1, with TRBD2 matching over 7 bases. The germline CDR1 and CDR2 sequences are KGHDR and SFDVKD. The CDR3 consists of 15 residues. DNA for the CDR3: TGTGCCGCCAGTGCGGCTAGCGGACCCTACAATGAGCAGTTCTTC. This codes for CAASAASGPYNEQFF.